This entry features one T cell receptor beta chain sequence. The study made its TCR cDNA through 5'RACE template switching. That step introduced a universal primer site along with UMIs. Using its own MiXCR run on the 5' RACE reads, TCRdb lists one record per CDR3 protein. The sample carries about 180,000 distinct CDR3 sequences, approximately 6.2% recorded once. This sample was taken from a study of T cells after yellow fever vaccination. Study-wide context: Preparation of the low-cell-number fractions used SMART-Seq v4 Ultra Low Input.

The sequences come from CD4+ T cells sorted from PBMCs, collected on the day of the first yellow fever vaccination. The clonotype was recovered from a man younger than 35 who received the YFV17D yellow fever vaccine.

For the CDR3, the DNA is TGCGCCAGCAGCCAAGCCCGGACAGAGCCTACTTCACCCCTCCACTTT. Its protein product is CASSQARTEPTSPLHF. The rearrangement links TRBV4-3 to TRBJ1-6, with D maybe TRBD1 (6 bases). The germline CDR1 and CDR2 sequences are LGHNA and YSLEER. V lost 1 base to trimming and J lost 9 bases, with 16 bases between them. The CDR3 consists of 16 residues.